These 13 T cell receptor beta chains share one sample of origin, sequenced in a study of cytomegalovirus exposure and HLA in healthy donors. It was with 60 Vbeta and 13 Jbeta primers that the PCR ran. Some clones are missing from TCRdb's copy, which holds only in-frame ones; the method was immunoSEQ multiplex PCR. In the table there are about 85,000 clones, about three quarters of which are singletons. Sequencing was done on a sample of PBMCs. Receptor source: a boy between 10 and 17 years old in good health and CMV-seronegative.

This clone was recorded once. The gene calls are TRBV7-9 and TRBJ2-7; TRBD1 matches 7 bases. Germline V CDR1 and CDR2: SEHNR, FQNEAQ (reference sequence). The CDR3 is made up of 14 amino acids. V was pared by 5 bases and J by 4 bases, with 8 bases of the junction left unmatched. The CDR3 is CASSEDTRGYEQYF. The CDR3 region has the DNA TGTGCCAGCAGCGAGGACACCAGGGGGTACGAGCAGTACTTC. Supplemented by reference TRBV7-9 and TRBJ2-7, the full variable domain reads DTGVSQNPRHKITKRGQNVTFRCDPISEHNRLYWYRQTLGQGPEFLTYFQNEAQLEKSRLLSDRFSAERPKGSFSTLEIQRTEQGDSAMYLCASSEDTRGYEQYFGPGTRLTVT.

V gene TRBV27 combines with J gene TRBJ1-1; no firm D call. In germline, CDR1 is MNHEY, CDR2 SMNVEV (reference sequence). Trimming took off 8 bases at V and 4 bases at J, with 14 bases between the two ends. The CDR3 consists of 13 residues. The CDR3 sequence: CASRLEGSTEAFF. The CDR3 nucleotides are TGTGCCAGCCGGCTGGAGGGTTCCACTGAAGCTTTCTTT.

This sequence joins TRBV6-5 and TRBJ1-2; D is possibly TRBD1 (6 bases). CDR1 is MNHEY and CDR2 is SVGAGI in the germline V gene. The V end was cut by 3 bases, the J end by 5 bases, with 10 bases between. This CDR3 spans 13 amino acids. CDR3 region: CASSYTGIYGYTF. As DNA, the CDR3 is TGTGCCAGCAGTTATACAGGGATATATGGCTACACCTTC.

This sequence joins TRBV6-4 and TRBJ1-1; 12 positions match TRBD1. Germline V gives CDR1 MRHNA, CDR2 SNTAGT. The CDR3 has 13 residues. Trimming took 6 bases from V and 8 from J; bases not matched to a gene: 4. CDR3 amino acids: CASRAGQGAEAFF. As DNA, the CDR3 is TGTGCCAGCAGGGCGGGACAGGGGGCCGAAGCTTTCTTT.

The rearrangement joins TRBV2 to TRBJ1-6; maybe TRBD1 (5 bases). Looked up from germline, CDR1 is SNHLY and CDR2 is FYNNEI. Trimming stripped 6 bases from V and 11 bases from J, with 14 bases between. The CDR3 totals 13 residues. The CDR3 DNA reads TGTGCCAGCAGGGGGGGAGGGATGACACCCCTCCACTTT. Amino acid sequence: CASRGGGMTPLHF.

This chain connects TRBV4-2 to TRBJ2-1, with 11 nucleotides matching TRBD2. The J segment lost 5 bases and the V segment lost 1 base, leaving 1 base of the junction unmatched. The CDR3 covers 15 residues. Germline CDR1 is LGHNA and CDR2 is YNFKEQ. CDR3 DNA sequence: TGTGCCAGCAGCCAAGTAGCGGGAGGGAACAATGAGCAGTTCTTC. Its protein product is CASSQVAGGNNEQFF.

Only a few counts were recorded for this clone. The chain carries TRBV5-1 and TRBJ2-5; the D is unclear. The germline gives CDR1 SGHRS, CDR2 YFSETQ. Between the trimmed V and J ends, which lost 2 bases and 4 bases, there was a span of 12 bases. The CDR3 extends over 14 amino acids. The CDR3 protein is CASSFRQASETQYF. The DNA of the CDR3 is TGCGCCAGCAGCTTTAGGCAGGCCTCAGAGACCCAGTACTTC. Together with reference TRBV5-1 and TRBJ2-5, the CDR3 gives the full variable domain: KAGVTQTPRYLIKTRGQQVTLSCSPISGHRSVSWYQQTPGQGLQFLFEYFSETQRNKGNFPGRFSGRQFSNSRSEMNVSTLELGDSALYLCASSFRQASETQYFGPGTRLLVL.

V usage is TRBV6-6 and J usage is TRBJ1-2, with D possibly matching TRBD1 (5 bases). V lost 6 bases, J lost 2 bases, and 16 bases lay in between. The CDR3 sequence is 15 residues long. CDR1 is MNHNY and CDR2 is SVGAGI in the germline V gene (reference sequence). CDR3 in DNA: TGTGCCAGCAGAATCACGGACACGTCGAACTATGGCTACACCTTC. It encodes CASRITDTSNYGYTF.

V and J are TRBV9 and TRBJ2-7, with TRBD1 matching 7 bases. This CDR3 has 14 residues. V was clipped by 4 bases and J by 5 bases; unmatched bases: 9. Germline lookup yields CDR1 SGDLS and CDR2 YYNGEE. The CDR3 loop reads CASSTRDSYHEQYF. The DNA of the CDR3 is TGTGCCAGCAGCACTAGGGACAGCTACCACGAGCAGTACTTC.

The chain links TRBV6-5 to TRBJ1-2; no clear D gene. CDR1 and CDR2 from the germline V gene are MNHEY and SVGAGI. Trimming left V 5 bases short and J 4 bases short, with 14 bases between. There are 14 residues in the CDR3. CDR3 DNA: TGTGCCAGCAGTCAACGCGGAGGCCCCTATGGCTACACCTTC. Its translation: CASSQRGGPYGYTF.

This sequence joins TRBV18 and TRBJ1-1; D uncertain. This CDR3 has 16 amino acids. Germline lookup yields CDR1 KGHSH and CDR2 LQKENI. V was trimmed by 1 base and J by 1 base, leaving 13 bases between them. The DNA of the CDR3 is TGTGCCAGCTCACCACAAACTGCGGCGGGGAACACTGAAGCTTTCTTT. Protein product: CASSPQTAAGNTEAFF. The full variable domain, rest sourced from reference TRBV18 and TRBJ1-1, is NAGVMQNPRHLVRRRGQEARLRCSPMKGHSHVYWYRQLPEEGLKFMVYLQKENIIDESGMPKERFSAEFPKEGPSILRIQQVVRGDSAAYFCASSPQTAAGNTEAFFGQGTRLTVV.

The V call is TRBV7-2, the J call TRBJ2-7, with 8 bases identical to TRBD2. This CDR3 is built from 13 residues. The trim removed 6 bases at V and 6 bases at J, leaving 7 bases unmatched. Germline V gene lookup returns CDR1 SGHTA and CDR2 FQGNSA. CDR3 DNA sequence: TGTGCCAGCAGACTAGCGGTTCCCTTCGAGCAGTACTTC. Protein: CASRLAVPFEQYF. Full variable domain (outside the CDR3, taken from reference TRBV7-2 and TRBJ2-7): GAGVSQSPSNKVTEKGKDVELRCDPISGHTALYWYRQSLGQGLEFLIYFQGNSAPDKSGLPSDRFSAERTGGSVSTLTIQRTQQEDSAVYLCASRLAVPFEQYFGPGTRLTVT.

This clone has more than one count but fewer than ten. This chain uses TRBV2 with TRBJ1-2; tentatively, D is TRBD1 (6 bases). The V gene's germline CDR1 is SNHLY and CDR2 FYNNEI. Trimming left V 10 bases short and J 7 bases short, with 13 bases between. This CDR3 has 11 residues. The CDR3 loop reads CANGGTGGYTF. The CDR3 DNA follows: TGTGCCAATGGGGGCACCGGTGGCTACACCTTC.